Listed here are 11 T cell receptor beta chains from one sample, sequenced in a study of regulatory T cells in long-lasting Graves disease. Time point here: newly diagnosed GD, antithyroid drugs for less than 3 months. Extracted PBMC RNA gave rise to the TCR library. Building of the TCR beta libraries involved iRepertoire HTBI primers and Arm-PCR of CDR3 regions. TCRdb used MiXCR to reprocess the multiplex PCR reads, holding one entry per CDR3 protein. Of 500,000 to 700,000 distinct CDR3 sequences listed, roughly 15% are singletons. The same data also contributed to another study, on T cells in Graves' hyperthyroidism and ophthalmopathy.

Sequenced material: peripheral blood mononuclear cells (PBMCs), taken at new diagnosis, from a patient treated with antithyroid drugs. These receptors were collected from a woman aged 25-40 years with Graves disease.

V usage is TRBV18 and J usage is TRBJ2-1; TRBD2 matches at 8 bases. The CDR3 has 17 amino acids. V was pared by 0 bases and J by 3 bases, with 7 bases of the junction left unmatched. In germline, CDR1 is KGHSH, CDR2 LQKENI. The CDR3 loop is CASSPPLSGGGYNEQFF. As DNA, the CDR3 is TGTGCCAGCTCACCACCTCTCTCGGGAGGGGGCTACAATGAGCAGTTCTTC.

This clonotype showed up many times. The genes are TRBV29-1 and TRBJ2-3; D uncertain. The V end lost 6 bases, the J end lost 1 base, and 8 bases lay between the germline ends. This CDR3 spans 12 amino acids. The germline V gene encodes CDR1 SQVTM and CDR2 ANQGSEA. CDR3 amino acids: CSVGYGTDTQYF. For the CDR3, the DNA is TGCAGCGTGGGATATGGCACAGATACGCAGTATTTT.

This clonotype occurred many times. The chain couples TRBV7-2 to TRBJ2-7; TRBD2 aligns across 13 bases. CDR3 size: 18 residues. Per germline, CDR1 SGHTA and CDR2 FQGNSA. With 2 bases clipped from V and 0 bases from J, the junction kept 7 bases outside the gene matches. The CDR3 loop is CASSLSTSGRRSSYEQYF. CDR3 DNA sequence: TGTGCCAGCAGCTTATCGACTAGCGGGAGGCGGAGCTCCTACGAGCAGTACTTC. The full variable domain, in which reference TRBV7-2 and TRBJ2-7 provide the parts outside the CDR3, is GAGVSQSPSNKVTEKGKDVELRCDPISGHTALYWYRQSLGQGLEFLIYFQGNSAPDKSGLPSDRFSAERTGGSVSTLTIQRTQQEDSAVYLCASSLSTSGRRSSYEQYFGPGTRLTVT.

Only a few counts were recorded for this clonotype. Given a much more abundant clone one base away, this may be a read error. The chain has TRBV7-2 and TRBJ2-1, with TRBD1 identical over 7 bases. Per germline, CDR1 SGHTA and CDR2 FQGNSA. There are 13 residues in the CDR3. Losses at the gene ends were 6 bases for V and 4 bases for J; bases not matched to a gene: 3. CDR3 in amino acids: CASRSTGYNEQFF. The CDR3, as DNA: TGTGCCAGCAGGTCGACAGGGTACAATGAGCAGTTCTTC.

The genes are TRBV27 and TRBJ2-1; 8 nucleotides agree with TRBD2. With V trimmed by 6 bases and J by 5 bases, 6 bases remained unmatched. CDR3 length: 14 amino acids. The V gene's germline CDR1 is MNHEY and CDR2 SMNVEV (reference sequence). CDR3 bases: TGTGCCAGCAGGGAAACTAGCGGCAACAATGAGCAGTTCTTC. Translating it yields CASRETSGNNEQFF.

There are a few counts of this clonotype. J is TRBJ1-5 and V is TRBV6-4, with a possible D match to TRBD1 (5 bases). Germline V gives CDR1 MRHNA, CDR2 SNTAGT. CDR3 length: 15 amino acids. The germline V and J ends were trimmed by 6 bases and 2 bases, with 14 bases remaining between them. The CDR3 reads CASSVDSTRNQPQHF. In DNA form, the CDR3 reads TGTGCCAGCAGCGTAGACAGTACCCGCAATCAGCCCCAGCATTTT.

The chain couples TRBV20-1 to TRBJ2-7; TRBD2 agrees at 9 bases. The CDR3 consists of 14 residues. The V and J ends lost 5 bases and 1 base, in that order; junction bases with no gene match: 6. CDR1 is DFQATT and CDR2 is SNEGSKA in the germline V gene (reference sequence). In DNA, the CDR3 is TGCAGTGCTGGAACTAGCGGGTTATCCTACGAGCAGTACTTC. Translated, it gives CSAGTSGLSYEQYF.

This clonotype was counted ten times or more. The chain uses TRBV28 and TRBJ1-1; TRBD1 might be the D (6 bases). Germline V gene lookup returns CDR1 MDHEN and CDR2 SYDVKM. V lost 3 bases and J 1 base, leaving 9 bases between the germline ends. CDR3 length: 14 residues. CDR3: CASSLGGANTEAFF. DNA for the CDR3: TGTGCCAGCAGTTTGGGGGGGGCGAACACTGAAGCTTTCTTT.

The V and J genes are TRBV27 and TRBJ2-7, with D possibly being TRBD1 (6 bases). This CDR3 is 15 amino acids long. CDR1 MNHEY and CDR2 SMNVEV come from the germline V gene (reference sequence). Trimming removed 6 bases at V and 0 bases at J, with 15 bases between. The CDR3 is CASSPNRASSYEQYF. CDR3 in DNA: TGTGCCAGCAGCCCGAACAGGGCCAGCTCCTACGAGCAGTACTTC.

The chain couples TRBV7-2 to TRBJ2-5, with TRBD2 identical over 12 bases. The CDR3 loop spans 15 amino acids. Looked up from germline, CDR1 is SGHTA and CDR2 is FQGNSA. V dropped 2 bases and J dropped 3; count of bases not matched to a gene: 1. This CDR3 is CASSLSSGREETQYF. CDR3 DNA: TGTGCCAGCAGCTTATCTAGCGGGAGGGAAGAGACCCAGTACTTC.

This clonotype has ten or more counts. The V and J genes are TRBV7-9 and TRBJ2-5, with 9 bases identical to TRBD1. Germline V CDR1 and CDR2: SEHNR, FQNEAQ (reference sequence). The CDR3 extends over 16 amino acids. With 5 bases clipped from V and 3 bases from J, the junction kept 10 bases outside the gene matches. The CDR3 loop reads CASSTWDRVLEETQYF. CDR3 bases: TGTGCCAGCAGCACTTGGGACAGGGTGTTGGAAGAGACCCAGTACTTC.